These T cell receptor beta chains were read from a single sample in a study of T cell repertoires in cytomegalovirus infection. TCRdb ran MiXCR on the reads and lists one entry per CDR3 protein. Of 150,000 to 160,000 distinct CDR3 sequences listed, 20% to 30% are singletons. The sample comprised PBMCs. Source of these receptors: a human donor in good health (CMV status not recorded). Some clones in this sample may be carry-over from other donors' samples. CDR3s include the opening cysteine and the closing phenylalanine or tryptophan. A D gene is named only where the DNA matches it firmly. A clone size is listed for some rows: how often the clone was seen (once, few, many), or a class if it is expanded.

cdr3_nt,cdr3_aa,clone_size,j_call,d_call,v_call
TGTGCCAGCAGTTCTAGCAATAACAGGAATGAGCAGTTCTTC,CASSSSNNRNEQFF,-,TRBJ2-1,-,TRBV28
TGTGCCAGCTCACCACCACCGCGGTCTAGCGGGAAATGGAACACCGGGGAGCTGTTTTTT,CASSPPPRSSGKWNTGELFF,once,TRBJ2-2,TRBD2,TRBV18
TGTGCCAGTAAGGAGACAGACACTGAAGCTTTCTTT,CASKETDTEAFF,-,TRBJ1-1,-,TRBV19
TGTGCCAGCAGCTTAGGACGGGACAGGGGGTCCTACGAGCAGTACTTC,CASSLGRDRGSYEQYF,many,TRBJ2-7,TRBD1,TRBV7-2
TGTGCCAGCAGCTATGGGGAGAATCAGCCCCAGCATTTT,CASSYGENQPQHF,few,TRBJ1-5,-,TRBV11-2
TGTGCCAGCAGCTTAAGGAGTACTCCCAATCAGCCCCAGCATTTT,CASSLRSTPNQPQHF,many,TRBJ1-5,-,TRBV7-2
TGTGCCAGCAGCTTTTTGACGGGAGTAGCCGGGGCCAACGTCCTGACTTTC,CASSFLTGVAGANVLTF,many,TRBJ2-6,-,TRBV7-2
TGTGCCAGCACCCTGGCAGGGGCCACTGAAGCTTTCTTT,CASTLAGATEAFF,-,TRBJ1-1,-,TRBV7-6
TGTGCCAGCAGTTTAGGGCAGTACGAGCAGTACTTC,CASSLGQYEQYF,many,TRBJ2-7,-,TRBV28
TGTGCCAGCAGGAGACTGGACGGTAGGGCTGAAGCTTTCTTT,CASRRLDGRAEAFF,many,TRBJ1-1,-,TRBV2
TGTGCCACCAGCGGACAGACCTCTGGGGCCAACGTCCTGACTTTC,CATSGQTSGANVLTF,-,TRBJ2-6,-,TRBV15
TGTGCCAGCAGCCAAGAAGGAGGAGGGAGTGAAAAACTGTTTTTT,CASSQEGGGSEKLFF,few,TRBJ1-4,-,TRBV4-2
TGTGCCAGCAGAGACGGACAGGGATTAGGGGAGCTGTTTTTT,CASRDGQGLGELFF,-,TRBJ2-2,TRBD1,TRBV2
TGTGCCAGCTCGAGGGGATGGGAAGCAACTAATGAAAAACTGTTTTTT,CASSRGWEATNEKLFF,-,TRBJ1-4,-,TRBV12-3/TRBV12-4
TGTGCCAGCAGCTCCTCCGGTGGGGGGGCGCACACTGAAGCTTTCTTT,CASSSSGGGAHTEAFF,many,TRBJ1-1,-,TRBV7-2
TGTGCCAGCAGTTACTCAGCGAGGGGCGAGCAGTACTTC,CASSYSARGEQYF,-,TRBJ2-7,-,TRBV6-5
TGTGCCAGCAGTTACTACAGAGAAGATAATTCACCCCTCCACTTT,CASSYYREDNSPLHF,few,TRBJ1-6,-,TRBV6-5
TGTGCCAGCAGTTACTCTTTGACTAGCGGGAGAGATACGCAGTATTTT,CASSYSLTSGRDTQYF,-,TRBJ2-3,TRBD2,TRBV6-2/TRBV6-3
TGCAGCGTTGAAGAGCCCTCGCAGCACTACGAGCAGTACTTC,CSVEEPSQHYEQYF,few,TRBJ2-7,-,TRBV29-1
TGTGCCAGCAGTTTAGCAGCATATGGCTACACCTTC,CASSLAAYGYTF,-,TRBJ1-2,-,TRBV28
TGTGCCAGCAGCCAAGATCCCACGTACACCGGGGAGCTGTTTTTT,CASSQDPTYTGELFF,-,TRBJ2-2,-,TRBV14
TGTGCCAGCAGCTTGTGGGACACAGATACGCAGTATTTT,CASSLWDTDTQYF,many,TRBJ2-3,-,TRBV7-2
TGTGCCAGCAGTCCTGGGAAAACCGGGGAGCTGTTTTTT,CASSPGKTGELFF,-,TRBJ2-2,-,TRBV6-4
TGTGCCAGCAGCCCAAGCAGCGCGCGCACAGATACGCAGTATTTT,CASSPSSARTDTQYF,few,TRBJ2-3,-,TRBV7-3
TGTGCCAGCAGCTACGAACAGGGGGATTCACCCCTCCACTTT,CASSYEQGDSPLHF,many,TRBJ1-6,TRBD1,TRBV7-2
TGTGCCAGCAGGCAAGGGGGGTACACCGGGGAGCTGTTTTTT,CASRQGGYTGELFF,few,TRBJ2-2,-,TRBV7-2
TGTGCCAGCAGTTACTCGATAGTCTCTGGAAACACCATATATTTT,CASSYSIVSGNTIYF,few,TRBJ1-3,-,TRBV6-5
TGTGCCAGCAGCTTTCTAGGATCCAATGAGCAGTTCTTC,CASSFLGSNEQFF,-,TRBJ2-1,-,TRBV7-3
TGTGCCAGTAGTTCAAAACCCCGAGCGGGAGTAAAAACCGGGGAGCTGTTTTTT,CASSSKPRAGVKTGELFF,-,TRBJ2-2,TRBD2,TRBV19
TGTGCCAGCAACCCCAGGGGCACAGATACGCAGTATTTT,CASNPRGTDTQYF,-,TRBJ2-3,-,TRBV2
TGTGCCAGCAGCTTAGGCGGACAGGGTAGAGATACGCAGTATTTT,CASSLGGQGRDTQYF,many,TRBJ2-3,TRBD1,TRBV7-2
TGTGCCAGCAGCCTGGACAGGGGGCCGCTCCAGCCCCAGCATTTT,CASSLDRGPLQPQHF,many,TRBJ1-5,TRBD1,TRBV7-2
TGCAGTGCTAGAGAGGGTGGGGGGGGAACGTACACTGAAGCTTTCTTT,CSAREGGGGTYTEAFF,few,TRBJ1-1,-,TRBV20-1
TGTGCCAGCAAGCCTGGGTCTCCAACACTCTATGGCTACACCTTC,CASKPGSPTLYGYTF,few,TRBJ1-2,-,TRBV12-3/TRBV12-4
TGTGCCACCAGTCCCAGGGGGAGGAACACTGAAGCTTTCTTT,CATSPRGRNTEAFF,few,TRBJ1-1,TRBD1,TRBV24-1
TGTGCCAGCAGTTTGGATAGCGGGGGTTCCTACGAGCAGTACTTC,CASSLDSGGSYEQYF,-,TRBJ2-7,TRBD2,TRBV28
TGTGCCAGCACCCTAAATCGGGGATTGACTGAAGCTTTCTTT,CASTLNRGLTEAFF,-,TRBJ1-1,-,TRBV11-2
TGTGCCAGCAGCCAAGGCCTGCTCAATCAGCCCCAGCATTTT,CASSQGLLNQPQHF,-,TRBJ1-5,-,TRBV3-1
TGTGCCAGCAGGGAGACAGGAGGCACTGAAGCTTTCTTT,CASRETGGTEAFF,few,TRBJ1-1,-,TRBV6-1
TGTGCCAGCGCCGGGACTTTCCTCAATGAGCAGTTCTTC,CASAGTFLNEQFF,few,TRBJ2-1,-,TRBV9
TGTGCCAGCAGCCAACGGCTAGCGGGAGTAGGTTACAATGAGCAGTTCTTC,CASSQRLAGVGYNEQFF,few,TRBJ2-1,TRBD2,TRBV14
TGTGCCAGTAGTATAGGAGTGGGGGGGTCCTACAATGAGCAGTTCTTC,CASSIGVGGSYNEQFF,few,TRBJ2-1,TRBD2,TRBV19
TGTGCCAGCAGCTTAGATGCAGGGGACTCAGCATCGGAGACCCAGTACTTC,CASSLDAGDSASETQYF,few,TRBJ2-5,-,TRBV11-2
TGTGCCAGCAGCGCCCGAGGACTGCGAGGCTACACCTTC,CASSARGLRGYTF,few,TRBJ1-2,-,TRBV11-2
TGCAGTGCTAGTCGCGGCAGGGAGGTGACCCAGTACTTC,CSASRGREVTQYF,many,TRBJ2-5,-,TRBV20-1
TGTGCTAGTGGTTTGGACACCACCGGGGAGCTGTTTTTT,CASGLDTTGELFF,few,TRBJ2-2,-,TRBV12-5